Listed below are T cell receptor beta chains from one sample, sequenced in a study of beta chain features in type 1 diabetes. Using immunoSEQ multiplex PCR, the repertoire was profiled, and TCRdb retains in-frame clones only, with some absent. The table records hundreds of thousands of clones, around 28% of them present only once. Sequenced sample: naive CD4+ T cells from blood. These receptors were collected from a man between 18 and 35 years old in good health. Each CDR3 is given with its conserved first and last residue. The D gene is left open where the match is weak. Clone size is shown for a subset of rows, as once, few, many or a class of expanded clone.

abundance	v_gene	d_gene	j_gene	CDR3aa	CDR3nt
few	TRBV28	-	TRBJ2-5	CASSTVMEETQYF	TGTGCCAGCAGTACCGTCATGGAAGAGACCCAGTACTTC
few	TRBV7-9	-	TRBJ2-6	CASSTRILGANVLTF	TGTGCCAGCAGCACACGGATTCTGGGGGCCAACGTCCTGACTTTC
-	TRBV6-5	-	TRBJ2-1	CASLGGPRYNEQFF	TGTGCCAGCCTGGGGGGGCCGAGATACAATGAGCAGTTCTTC
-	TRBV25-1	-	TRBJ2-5	CASSGKGRAETQYF	TGTGCCAGCAGTGGAAAGGGACGTGCAGAGACCCAGTACTTC
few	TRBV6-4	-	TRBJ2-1	CAIKHMLAAHNEQFF	TGTGCCATCAAGCACATGTTGGCGGCACACAATGAGCAGTTCTTC
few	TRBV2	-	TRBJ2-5	CASGETQYF	TGTGCCAGCGGGGAGACCCAGTACTTC
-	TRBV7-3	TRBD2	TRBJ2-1	CASSSHRAGTAVEQFF	TGTGCCAGCAGCTCCCATAGAGCGGGAACGGCTGTAGAGCAGTTCTTC
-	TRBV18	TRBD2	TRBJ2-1	CASSPTSGTDNEQFF	TGTGCCAGCTCGCCGACTAGCGGGACAGACAATGAGCAGTTCTTC
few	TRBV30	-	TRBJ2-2	CAWRRLGVAGELFF	TGTGCCTGGAGGAGGCTGGGAGTGGCCGGGGAGCTGTTTTTT
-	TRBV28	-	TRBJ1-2	CASSFRDSYGYTF	TGTGCCAGCAGTTTCCGGGACTCCTATGGCTACACCTTC
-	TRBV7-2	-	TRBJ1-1	CASSLAVGDTEAFF	TGTGCCAGCAGCTTAGCCGTGGGTGACACTGAAGCTTTCTTT
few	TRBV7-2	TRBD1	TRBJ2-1	CASSLERQGYNEQFF	TGTGCCAGCAGCTTAGAACGACAGGGGTACAATGAGCAGTTCTTC
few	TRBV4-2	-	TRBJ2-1	CASSQDLSRDNEQFF	TGTGCCAGCAGCCAAGATCTAAGCAGGGACAATGAGCAGTTCTTC
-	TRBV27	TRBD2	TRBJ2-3	CASSSSGRVDTQYF	TGTGCCAGCAGTTCTAGCGGGAGGGTAGATACGCAGTATTTT
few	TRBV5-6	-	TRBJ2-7	CASSLATQWGLYEQYF	TGTGCCAGCAGCTTGGCTACACAGTGGGGGCTGTACGAGCAGTACTTC
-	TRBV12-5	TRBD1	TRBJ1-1	CASGFVDRATEAFF	TGTGCTAGTGGTTTTGTGGACAGGGCCACTGAAGCTTTCTTT
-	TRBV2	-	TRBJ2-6	CASSEQGSGANVLTF	TGTGCCAGCAGTGAGCAGGGATCTGGGGCCAACGTCCTGACTTTC
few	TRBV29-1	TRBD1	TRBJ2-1	CSLVRDRTYNEQFF	TGCAGCCTGGTACGGGACAGGACCTACAATGAGCAGTTCTTC
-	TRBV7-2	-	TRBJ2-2	CASSLVTGTTTGELFF	TGTGCCAGCAGCTTAGTCACGGGGACCACAACCGGGGAGCTGTTTTTT
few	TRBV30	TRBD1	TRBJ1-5	CAWSAPDRGQPQHF	TGTGCCTGGAGCGCCCCGGACAGGGGGCAGCCCCAGCATTTT
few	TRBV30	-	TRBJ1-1	CAWTPGQSTEAFF	TGTGCCTGGACCCCCGGGCAGTCCACTGAAGCTTTCTTT
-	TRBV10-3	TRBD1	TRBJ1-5	CAIRKDRDSNQPQHF	TGTGCCATCAGGAAGGACAGGGATAGCAATCAGCCCCAGCATTTT
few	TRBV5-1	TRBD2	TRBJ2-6	CASSWGLAEYSGANVLTF	TGCGCCAGCAGCTGGGGACTAGCGGAGTACTCTGGGGCCAACGTCCTGACTTTC
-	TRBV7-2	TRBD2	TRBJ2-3	CASSLWEGWYF	TGTGCCAGCAGCTTATGGGAGGGCTGGTATTTT
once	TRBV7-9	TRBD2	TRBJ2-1	CASSLGTSEAGEQFF	TGTGCCAGCAGCTTGGGGACTAGCGAGGCGGGTGAGCAGTTCTTC
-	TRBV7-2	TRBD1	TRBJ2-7	CASSYRPGQGSYEQYF	TGTGCCAGCAGCTACCGTCCGGGACAGGGCTCCTACGAGCAGTACTTC
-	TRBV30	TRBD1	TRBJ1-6	CAWSDPDRSSYNSPLHF	TGTGCCTGGAGTGATCCGGACAGGAGCTCCTATAATTCACCCCTCCACTTT
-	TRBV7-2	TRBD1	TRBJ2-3	CASSPRTGEGTQYF	TGTGCCAGCAGCCCCCGGACAGGGGAAGGTACGCAGTATTTT
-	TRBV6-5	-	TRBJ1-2	CASRYSGGYYGYTF	TGTGCCAGCCGCTACTCAGGCGGATACTATGGCTACACCTTC
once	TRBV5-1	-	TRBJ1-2	CASSLDRGETYGYTF	TGCGCCAGCAGCTTGGACCGAGGGGAGACGTATGGCTACACCTTC
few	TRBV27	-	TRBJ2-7	CASSRGEAPYEQYF	TGTGCCAGCAGTAGGGGGGAGGCACCCTACGAGCAGTACTTC
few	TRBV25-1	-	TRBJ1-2	CASSEFGGLSNYGYTF	TGTGCCAGCAGTGAATTTGGAGGTTTATCTAACTATGGCTACACCTTC
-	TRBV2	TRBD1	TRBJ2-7	CASSVQGDEQYF	TGTGCCAGCAGTGTTCAGGGGGACGAGCAGTACTTC
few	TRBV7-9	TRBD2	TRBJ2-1	CASSLPSGKYNEQFF	TGTGCCAGCAGCTTACCCAGCGGGAAATACAATGAGCAGTTCTTC
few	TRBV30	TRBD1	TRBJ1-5	CAWTGQGGQPQHF	TGTGCCTGGACGGGACAGGGGGGGCAGCCCCAGCATTTT
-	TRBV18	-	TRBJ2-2	CASSQGDTNTGELFF	TGTGCCAGCTCACAAGGGGACACGAACACCGGGGAGCTGTTTTTT